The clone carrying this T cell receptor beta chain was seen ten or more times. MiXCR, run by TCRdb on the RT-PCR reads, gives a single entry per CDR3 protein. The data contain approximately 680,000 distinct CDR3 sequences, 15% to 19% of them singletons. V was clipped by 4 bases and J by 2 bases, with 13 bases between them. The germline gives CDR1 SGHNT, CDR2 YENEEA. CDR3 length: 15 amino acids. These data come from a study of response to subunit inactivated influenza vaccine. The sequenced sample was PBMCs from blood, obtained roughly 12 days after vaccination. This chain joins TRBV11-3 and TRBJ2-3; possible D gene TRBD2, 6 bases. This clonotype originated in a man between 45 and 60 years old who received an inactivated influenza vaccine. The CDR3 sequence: CASSSHGGFTDTQYF. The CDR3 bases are TGTGCCAGCAGCTCTCATGGGGGGTTCACAGATACGCAGTATTTT.